This T cell receptor (beta chain) was recovered during a study of shared clonotypes between healthy human individuals. Findings of the study overall: Incomplete sequencing of sorted subsets was indicated by rarefaction despite large depth.

This clone appeared a single time. Its target is not known. On sorted subsets, replicate PCRs used approximately 200 ng DNA, or about 30,000 T cell genomes. Using immunoSEQ multiplex PCR, the repertoire was profiled, and TCRdb retains in-frame clones only, with some absent. The table records hundreds of thousands of clones, approximately 79% of them present only once. The germline gives CDR1 LNHDA, CDR2 SQIVND (reference sequence). This CDR3 comprises 15 residues. The germline V and J ends were trimmed by 6 bases and 0 bases, with 12 bases remaining between them. The sequenced material came from memory CD4+ T cells sorted from blood. Described subset: CD45RA-negative fraction. The rearrangement links TRBV19 to TRBJ1-5; perhaps TRBD1 as D (5 bases). The receptor's source is a woman aged 25 to 45 in good health. Here the CDR3 DNA reads TGTGCCAGTAGGGCAGGGTCGGTTAGCAATCAGCCCCAGCATTTT. Translating it yields CASRAGSVSNQPQHF.